These 27 T cell receptor beta chains were sequenced from one sample in a study of T cell responses to AZD1222 COVID-19 vaccine. Sequencing was performed with immunoSEQ multiplex PCR; in TCRdb, only in-frame clones are kept and a portion is missing. The sample yields about 150,000 clones, about 93% seen once. The sequencing here drew on peripheral blood, taken on day 0 of AZD1222 vaccination. These receptors were obtained from an adult in good health.

The V call is TRBV11-2, the J call TRBJ1-1; tentative D call: TRBD1 (5 bases). This CDR3 contains 12 residues. Germline assignment: CDR1 SGHAT and CDR2 FQNNGV. V lost 5 bases, J lost 8 bases, and 12 bases lay in between. As DNA, the CDR3 is TGTGCCAGCAGCGCCAGGGTATTGGAAGCTTTCTTT. This encodes CASSARVLEAFF.

The chain uses TRBV18 and TRBJ1-2, with 9 bases identical to TRBD1. V was clipped by 3 bases and J by 7 bases; unmatched bases: 9. CDR3 size: 15 residues. Germline CDR1 is KGHSH and CDR2 is LQKENI. The CDR3 sequence: CASSPIPGTGIGYTF. CDR3 DNA: TGTGCCAGCTCACCCATACCAGGGACAGGGATTGGCTACACCTTC.

The rearrangement links TRBV6-5 to TRBJ1-2; TRBD1 matches at 11 bases. Trimming removed 6 bases from V and 3 bases from J; junction bases left unmatched: 6. The CDR3 length is 15 residues. Germline V gene sequence: CDR1 MNHEY, CDR2 SVGAGI. The CDR3 DNA reads TGTGCCAGCAGCCCATGGACAGGGGGCGACTATGGCTACACCTTC. Translated, it gives CASSPWTGGDYGYTF.

V gene TRBV3-1 (or the pseudogene TRBV3-2) combines with J gene TRBJ2-7, with D maybe TRBD2 (6 bases). V was trimmed by 0 bases and J by 3 bases, leaving 15 bases between them. Germline V CDR1 and CDR2: LGHDT, YNNKEL (reference sequence). The CDR3 contains 16 residues. This CDR3 reads CASSQDNSGVSYEQYF. The DNA for the CDR3 is TGTGCCAGCAGCCAAGATAATTCGGGGGTGAGCTACGAGCAGTACTTC.

This clone appeared once. The chain employs TRBV28 and TRBJ2-1; D ambiguous. V was shortened by 3 bases and J by 2 bases, with 8 bases between the two germline ends. The V gene's germline CDR1 is MDHEN and CDR2 SYDVKM. The CDR3 sequence is 14 residues long. CDR3 in DNA: TGTGCCAGCAGTTTCCGAGGACCCTACAATGAGCAGTTCTTC. It translates to CASSFRGPYNEQFF.

This chain connects TRBV12-3 or TRBV12-4 to TRBJ1-5; D is possibly TRBD1 (5 bases). The CDR3 has 13 amino acids. Deletions cut 3 bases from V and 6 bases from J, with 9 bases between. The CDR3 DNA reads as TGTGCCAGCAGTTTCCAGGGTTCTCAGCCCCAGCATTTT. It yields the protein CASSFQGSQPQHF.

This sequence joins TRBV7-3 and TRBJ1-4; 9 positions match TRBD1. Germline trimming cut 4 bases from V and 2 bases from J; bases unmatched to any gene: 17. Per the germline V gene, CDR1 is SGHTA and CDR2 is FQGTGA. CDR3 size: 20 residues. The CDR3 spells CASSSRDRGNEFTTNEKLFF. The CDR3 nucleotides are TGTGCCAGCAGCTCCCGAGACAGGGGGAATGAGTTTACCACTAATGAAAAACTGTTTTTT.

The chain combines TRBV5-1 with TRBJ1-2, with D maybe TRBD1 (6 bases). Germline CDR1 reads SGHRS; CDR2 reads YFSETQ. The CDR3 contains 14 residues. V was trimmed by 3 bases and J by 4 bases, leaving 13 bases between them. This CDR3 is CASSWTDGIYGYTF. In nucleotides, the CDR3 is TGCGCCAGCAGCTGGACAGACGGAATCTATGGCTACACCTTC.

The gene calls are TRBV5-1 and TRBJ2-2, with D perhaps matching TRBD1 (7 bases). The CDR3 runs to 14 residues. Trimming left V 4 bases short and J 5 bases short, with 12 bases between. From germline, CDR1 is SGHRS and CDR2 YFSETQ. CDR3 sequence: CASSRSGGTGELFF. The CDR3 nucleotides are TGCGCCAGCAGCAGATCAGGGGGGACCGGGGAGCTGTTTTTT.

This chain uses TRBV6-6 with TRBJ1-1, with D possibly matching TRBD1 (5 bases). CDR3 size: 18 residues. Germline V gives CDR1 MNHNY, CDR2 SVGAGI (reference sequence). V was clipped by 6 bases and J by 0 bases, with 23 bases between them. The CDR3 sequence is CASRRALLGGALNTEAFF. In nucleotides, the CDR3 is TGTGCCAGCAGACGAGCCCTTTTGGGGGGTGCGTTGAACACTGAAGCTTTCTTT.

This CDR3 is CASSERWNQPQHF. The CDR3 DNA follows: TGTGCCAGCAGTGAGAGGTGGAATCAGCCCCAGCATTTT. This chain joins TRBV2 and TRBJ1-5, with D unresolved. With 3 bases removed from V and 4 bases from J, the gap between germline ends came to 7 bases. This CDR3 contains 13 residues. The germline V gene encodes CDR1 SNHLY and CDR2 FYNNEI.

The CDR3 DNA reads as TGTGCCAGCAGCTTCTCCACCAGGGTCGAAAACCTAAATGAAAAACTGTTTTTT. As protein: CASSFSTRVENLNEKLFF. The V gene is TRBV7-2, the J gene TRBJ1-4; possible D gene TRBD1, 5 bases. The CDR3 is 18 residues long. The V gene's germline CDR1 is SGHTA and CDR2 FQGNSA. V dropped 3 bases and J dropped 5 bases, with 22 bases sitting between them.

As for this clone: Other DNA variants within this sample encode the same CDR3. The rearrangement links TRBV6-5 to TRBJ1-1, with no clear D. Germline loops: CDR1 MNHEY, CDR2 SVGAGI. Trimming took off 0 bases at V and 0 bases at J, with 2 bases between the two ends. The CDR3 consists of 13 residues. The CDR3 spells CASSYSLNTEAFF. The CDR3 DNA follows: TGTGCCAGCAGTTACTCCTTGAACACTGAAGCTTTCTTT.

This sequence joins TRBV27 and TRBJ2-7; 8 positions agree with TRBD2. V gave up 8 bases and J gave up 4 bases; unmatched junction bases: 7. Per the germline V gene, CDR1 is MNHEY and CDR2 is SMNVEV (reference sequence). CDR3 length: 13 residues. The CDR3, as DNA: TGTGCCAGCCGCGAGCGGGGGAGGTACGAGCAGTACTTC. Residues: CASRERGRYEQYF.

The chain uses TRBV5-6 and TRBJ2-1; D is ambiguous. The CDR3 runs to 14 residues. V was trimmed by 2 bases and J by 0 bases, leaving 6 bases between them. From germline, CDR1 is SGHDT and CDR2 YYEEEE. CDR3 nucleotides: TGTGCCAGCAGCTTAACCAGCTCCTACAATGAGCAGTTCTTC. Its protein is CASSLTSSYNEQFF.

CDR3 amino acids: CASSPWDTSGGAGTGELFF. CDR3 nucleotide sequence: TGTGCCAGCAGCCCCTGGGATACTAGCGGGGGGGCTGGCACCGGGGAGCTGTTTTTT. The J gene is TRBJ2-2, the V gene TRBV5-4, with TRBD2 identical over 13 bases. The J segment lost 4 bases and the V segment lost 4 bases, leaving 13 bases of the junction unmatched. The CDR3 is 19 residues long. CDR1 is SGHNT, CDR2 YYREEE, per germline (reference sequence).

This clone showed up just once. The chain uses TRBV7-2 and TRBJ1-4; D is perhaps TRBD1 (6 bases). V gave up 3 bases and J gave up 1 base, with 15 bases separating them. CDR3 size: 17 residues. Germline assignment: CDR1 SGHTA and CDR2 FQGNSA. The CDR3 sequence: CASSFQGGSRTNEKLFF. For the CDR3, the DNA is TGTGCCAGCAGCTTCCAAGGGGGGTCTCGAACTAATGAAAAACTGTTTTTT. Looking up the rest from reference TRBV7-2 and TRBJ1-4 gives the full variable domain: GAGVSQSPSNKVTEKGKDVELRCDPISGHTALYWYRQSLGQGLEFLIYFQGNSAPDKSGLPSDRFSAERTGGSVSTLTIQRTQQEDSAVYLCASSFQGGSRTNEKLFFGSGTQLSVL.

This chain's CDR3 is CAIRGQGVRFNYGYTF. The CDR3 DNA reads TGTGCCATCAGGGGACAGGGAGTCCGGTTTAACTATGGCTACACCTTC. The V gene is TRBV10-3, the J gene TRBJ1-2, with 9 bases identical to TRBD1. The CDR3 has 16 residues. Losses at the gene ends were 6 bases for V and 1 base for J; bases not matched to a gene: 9. Germline V gives CDR1 ENHRY, CDR2 SYGVKD.

The chain is built from TRBV18 and TRBJ2-2, with TRBD2 as a possible D gene (6 bases). Germline V lookup: CDR1 KGHSH, CDR2 LQKENI. The length of the CDR3 is 15 residues. Trimming removed 1 base at V and 3 bases at J, with 9 bases between. CDR3 sequence (DNA): TGTGCCAGCTCACCACAGGGACTTCACACCGGGGAGCTGTTTTTT. Translating it yields CASSPQGLHTGELFF.

V is TRBV30 and J is TRBJ1-2, with 7 nucleotides matching TRBD1. Germline V CDR1 and CDR2: GTSNPN, SVGIG (reference sequence). CDR3 length: 13 residues. The CDR3 nucleotides are TGTGCAACTCCCGGGGACAGTCTCTATGGCTACACCTTC. It is translated as CATPGDSLYGYTF.

The V gene is TRBV5-1, the J gene TRBJ2-5; no firm D call. The CDR3 length is 10 residues. Trimming took 5 bases from V and 3 from J, leaving 2 bases between them. Germline CDR1 SGHRS, CDR2 YFSETQ. CDR3 nucleotides: TGCGCCAGCAGAGAAGAGACCCAGTACTTC. It is translated as CASREETQYF.

The chain couples TRBV24-1 to TRBJ2-7; TRBD1 might be the D (5 bases). The germline gives CDR1 KGHDR, CDR2 SFDVKD. Trimming shortened V by 0 bases and J by 6 bases, and 5 bases separated the two germline ends. CDR3 size: 12 residues. The CDR3 DNA reads TGTGCCACCAGTGATTTGAGGGGCGAGCAGTACTTC. Translated, it gives CATSDLRGEQYF.

The genes are TRBV18 and TRBJ1-3; D is uncertain. The V end lost 3 bases, the J end lost 0 bases, and 9 bases lay between the germline ends. Germline V lookup: CDR1 KGHSH, CDR2 LQKENI. The CDR3 is made up of 15 amino acids. This CDR3 is CASSPGSSSGNTIYF. CDR3 nucleotide sequence: TGTGCCAGCTCACCCGGGTCTTCCTCTGGAAACACCATATATTTT.

The chain employs TRBV5-6 and TRBJ1-6; D ambiguous. The germline gives CDR1 SGHDT, CDR2 YYEEEE. Between the trimmed V and J ends, which lost 3 bases and 0 bases, there was a span of 7 bases. The CDR3 contains 15 residues. CDR3 nucleotide sequence: TGTGCCAGCAGCTGGTACGACTCCTATAATTCACCCCTCCACTTT. This translates into CASSWYDSYNSPLHF.

The CDR3 DNA reads as TGTGCCAGCAGTTCCCCCGGAGCGGCCCCACCCTATGGCTACACCTTC. Its protein product is CASSSPGAAPPYGYTF. V usage is TRBV6-6 and J usage is TRBJ1-2; D unresolved. The germline V gene encodes CDR1 MNHNY and CDR2 SVGAGI (reference sequence). This CDR3 has 16 residues. V lost 4 bases, J lost 4 bases, and 19 bases lay in between.

The CDR3 bases are TGTGCCAGCACATCCACGGGCTACGAGCAGTACTTC. Protein: CASTSTGYEQYF. The chain joins TRBV12-3 or TRBV12-4 to TRBJ2-7; D ambiguous. This CDR3 spans 12 amino acids. Trimming took off 7 bases at V and 3 bases at J, with 10 bases between the two ends.

This chain joins TRBV4-1 and TRBJ1-3; 11 bases line up with TRBD1. Losses at the gene ends were 4 bases for V and 3 bases for J; bases not matched to a gene: 5. This CDR3 has 16 amino acids. Germline lookup yields CDR1 MGHRA and CDR2 YSYEKL. The CDR3 bases are TGCGCCAGCAGCCGAGCGGACAGGGGGCTTGGAAACACCATATATTTT. Amino acid sequence: CASSRADRGLGNTIYF.